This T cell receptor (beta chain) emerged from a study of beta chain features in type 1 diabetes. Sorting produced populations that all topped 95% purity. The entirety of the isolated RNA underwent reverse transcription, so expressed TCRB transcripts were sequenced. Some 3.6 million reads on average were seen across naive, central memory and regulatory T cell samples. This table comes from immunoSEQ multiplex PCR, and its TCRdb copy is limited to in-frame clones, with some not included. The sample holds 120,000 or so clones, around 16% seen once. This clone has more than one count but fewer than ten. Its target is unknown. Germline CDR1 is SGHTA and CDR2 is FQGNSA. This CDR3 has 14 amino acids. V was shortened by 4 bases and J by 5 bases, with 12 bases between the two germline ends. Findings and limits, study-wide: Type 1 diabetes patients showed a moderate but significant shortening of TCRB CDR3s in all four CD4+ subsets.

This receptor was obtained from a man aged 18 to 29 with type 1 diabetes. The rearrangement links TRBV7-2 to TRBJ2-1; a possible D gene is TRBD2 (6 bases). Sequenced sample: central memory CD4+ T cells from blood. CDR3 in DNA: TGTGCCAGCAGCTCCAGTCCTAGCGACAATGAGCAGTTCTTC. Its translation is CASSSSPSDNEQFF.